Presented here are 26 T cell receptor beta chains from one specimen sequenced in a study of radiation and T cells in renal cell carcinoma. Clones were sequenced by immunoSEQ multiplex PCR, and TCRdb holds only the in-frame ones, with some missing. Of 140,000 to 150,000 clones listed, about 87% are singletons. Noted time point: baseline pretreatment blood. Treatment denoted: 15 Gy SBRT to primary tumor, nephrectomy 4 weeks later. Sequencing used blood, obtained from a patient whose treatment included radiotherapy and nephrectomy. The source is a woman between 70 and 85 years old with renal cell carcinoma.

The genes are TRBV6-5 and TRBJ2-7, with 10 nucleotides matching TRBD2. Germline V gives CDR1 MNHEY, CDR2 SVGAGI. The CDR3 totals 12 residues. Unmatched junction bases numbered 3, after V lost 6 bases and J lost 7 bases. Written as DNA, the CDR3 is TGTGCCAGCAGAAATAGCGGGGGGGAGCAGTACTTC. This codes for CASRNSGGEQYF.

The chain joins TRBV6-4 to TRBJ1-5; D is possibly TRBD1 (5 bases). In germline, CDR1 is MRHNA, CDR2 SNTAGT. V was pared by 4 bases and J by 1 base, with 11 bases between. This CDR3 contains 15 residues. As DNA, the CDR3 is TGTGCCAGCAGTGCAGGGAGTTGGAGCAATCAGCCCCAGCATTTT. Protein product: CASSAGSWSNQPQHF.

The chain employs TRBV2 and TRBJ1-6; 9 nucleotides line up with TRBD1. The CDR3 runs 14 residues. Germline assignment: CDR1 SNHLY and CDR2 FYNNEI. V shed 5 bases and J 9 bases; nucleotides not matched to a gene: 5. For the CDR3, the DNA is TGTGCCAGCAGTACCGGGACAGGGATTTCACCCCTCCACTTT. As protein: CASSTGTGISPLHF. Full variable domain (remainder filled in from reference TRBV2 and TRBJ1-6): EPEVTQTPSHQVTQMGQEVILRCVPISNHLYFYWYRQILGQKVEFLVSFYNNEISEKSEIFDDQFSVERPDGSNFTLKIRSTKLEDSAMYFCASSTGTGISPLHFGNGTRLTVT.

J is TRBJ2-4 and V is TRBV2; no firm D call. The CDR3 runs 14 residues. Trimming took off 3 bases at V and 0 bases at J, with 6 bases between the two ends. Germline V gene data show CDR1 as SNHLY and CDR2 as FYNNEI. CDR3 coding DNA: TGTGCCAGCAGTGAGGCTGTAGCCAAAAACATTCAGTACTTC. It translates to CASSEAVAKNIQYF.

The V and J genes are TRBV6-5 and TRBJ2-2; D remains unclear. CDR3 length: 12 amino acids. Germline lookup yields CDR1 MNHEY and CDR2 SVGAGI. V gave up 5 bases and J gave up 6 bases, with 7 bases separating them. The CDR3 sequence: CASSKISGELFF. The CDR3, as DNA: TGTGCCAGCAGTAAAATCTCCGGGGAGCTGTTTTTT.

As concerns this clone: In the same sample, other DNA sequences code for this CDR3. The gene calls are TRBV30 and TRBJ2-7; D is uncertain. V lost 0 bases and J lost 4, with 4 bases in between. This CDR3 has 11 residues. CDR1 is GTSNPN, CDR2 SVGIG, per germline (reference sequence). CDR3 amino acids: CAWSVQYEQYF. CDR3 nucleotide sequence: TGTGCCTGGAGTGTACAGTACGAGCAGTACTTC.

V and J are TRBV10-3 and TRBJ1-1; D not resolved. CDR1 and CDR2 (germline): ENHRY, SYGVKD. V lost 2 bases to trimming and J lost 0 bases, with 7 bases between them. The CDR3 sequence is 14 residues long. The CDR3 is CAISEARMNTEAFF. In DNA form, the CDR3 reads TGTGCCATCAGTGAGGCAAGGATGAACACTGAAGCTTTCTTT.

The V call is TRBV2, the J call TRBJ2-3; tentatively, D is TRBD1 (6 bases). The V end lost 4 bases, the J end lost 5 bases, and 19 bases lay between the germline ends. This CDR3 has 16 amino acids. Germline values: CDR1 SNHLY, CDR2 FYNNEI. CDR3 in amino acids: CASSGAPRTAVDTQYF. In DNA form, the CDR3 reads TGTGCCAGCAGTGGTGCCCCTAGGACAGCGGTAGATACGCAGTATTTT.

This clone was observed once. Here the CDR3 DNA reads TGTGCCAGCAGCTTATACCGTAGCCAAAACATTCAGTACTTC. This sequence encodes CASSLYRSQNIQYF. The chain carries TRBV7-2 and TRBJ2-4; D remains unclear. Between the trimmed V and J ends, which lost 2 bases and 5 bases, there was a span of 10 bases. The CDR3 has 14 amino acids. The germline V gene has CDR1 SGHTA and CDR2 FQGNSA.

The chain couples TRBV6-5 to TRBJ1-2, with D maybe TRBD1 (5 bases). Deletions cut 4 bases from V and 5 bases from J, with 17 bases between. Germline assignment: CDR1 MNHEY and CDR2 SVGAGI. This CDR3 is 15 amino acids long. CDR3 region: CASSLGVGGRYGYTF. CDR3 nucleotide sequence: TGTGCCAGCAGTTTAGGGGTGGGTGGCCGATATGGCTACACCTTC.

The chain couples TRBV13 to TRBJ2-7; perhaps D is TRBD1 or TRBD2 (5 bases each). The V gene's germline CDR1 is PRHDT and CDR2 FYEKMQ (reference sequence). Trimming left V 0 bases short and J 6 bases short, with 9 bases between. CDR3 length: 13 residues. DNA for the CDR3: TGTGCCAGCAGCTTAGGCAGGGCGGGCGAGCAGTACTTC. Its protein product is CASSLGRAGEQYF.

This clone was seen a single time. CDR3: CASSQGGFGGYTF. CDR3 DNA sequence: TGTGCCAGCAGCCAAGGGGGGTTCGGTGGCTACACCTTC. The rearrangement uses TRBV14 and TRBJ1-2; a weak D match, TRBD1 (5 bases). The V end lost 1 base, the J end lost 7 bases, and 10 bases lay between the germline ends. This CDR3 region has 13 residues. CDR1 SGHDN and CDR2 FVKESK come from the germline V gene.

The chain recombines TRBV19 with TRBJ1-5, with D perhaps TRBD1 (6 bases). This CDR3 is 17 amino acids long. V was pared by 5 bases and J by 0 bases, with 17 bases between. Germline V gene lookup returns CDR1 LNHDA and CDR2 SQIVND (reference sequence). CDR3 in amino acids: CASSSKGGTYSNQPQHF. CDR3 nucleotides: TGTGCCAGTAGTTCGAAAGGGGGGACTTATAGCAATCAGCCCCAGCATTTT. Supplemented by reference TRBV19 and TRBJ1-5, the full variable domain reads DGGITQSPKYLFRKEGQNVTLSCEQNLNHDAMYWYRQDPGQGLRLIYYSQIVNDFQKGDIAEGYSVSREKKESFPLTVTSAQKNPTAFYLCASSSKGGTYSNQPQHFGDGTRLSIL.

The V and J genes are TRBV4-3 and TRBJ2-5; D is unresolved. V shed 4 bases and J shed 5 bases, with 11 bases lying between them. From germline, CDR1 is LGHNA and CDR2 YSLEER. This CDR3 is built from 13 residues. CDR3 bases: TGCGCCAGCAGCCTCCTCCGGGCTGAGACCCAGTACTTC. The encoded protein is CASSLLRAETQYF.

The chain couples TRBV25-1 to TRBJ1-1; D not certain. V was cut by 7 bases and J by 4 bases, with 13 bases left in between. This CDR3 has 13 residues. CDR1 and CDR2 from the germline V gene are MGHDK and SYGVNS. The CDR3 DNA follows: TGTGCCAGCACCTACAAGGAGAGCACTGAAGCTTTCTTT. Translation: CASTYKESTEAFF.

V gene TRBV9 combines with J gene TRBJ2-5; 16 bases align to TRBD2. Trimming cost V 3 bases and J 5 bases; bases outside gene matches: 7. This CDR3 contains 17 residues. The V gene's germline CDR1 is SGDLS and CDR2 YYNGEE. CDR3 sequence reads: CASSASPGLAGGETQYF. In DNA form, the CDR3 reads TGTGCCAGCAGCGCCTCTCCGGGACTAGCGGGGGGGGAGACCCAGTACTTC.

The gene calls are TRBV7-3 and TRBJ2-7, with a tentative D call TRBD2 (6 bases). This CDR3 comprises 14 residues. Germline CDR1 and CDR2: SGHTA and FQGTGA. V dropped 2 bases and J dropped 3 bases, with 11 bases sitting between them. The CDR3 sequence: CASSLGGADYEQYF. The CDR3, as DNA: TGTGCCAGCAGCTTAGGCGGGGCCGACTACGAGCAGTACTTC.

The sample holds one count of this clone. The chain links TRBV6-1 to TRBJ2-7, with 9 bases fitting TRBD1. CDR1 and CDR2 from the germline V gene are MNHNS and SASEGT. The CDR3 totals 15 residues. V lost 6 bases, J lost 3 bases, and 9 bases stayed unmatched. This CDR3 is CASRTQGQGVYEQYF. The CDR3 DNA follows: TGTGCCAGCAGGACCCAGGGACAGGGCGTCTACGAGCAGTACTTC.

The chain combines TRBV6-1 with TRBJ1-5, with a possible D match to TRBD1 (5 bases). Deletions cut 7 bases from V and 3 bases from J, with 13 bases between. Germline-derived CDR1 and CDR2 are MNHNS and SASEGT. The CDR3 runs 14 residues. The chain's CDR3 is CASTSEGTNQPQHF. In DNA, the CDR3 is TGTGCCAGCACCTCAGAGGGGACCAATCAGCCCCAGCATTTT.

The V gene is TRBV7-9, the J gene TRBJ2-7; D is tentatively TRBD1 or TRBD2 (5 bases each). The CDR3 is 15 amino acids. Germline-derived CDR1 and CDR2 are SEHNR and FQNEAQ (reference sequence). V was clipped by 5 bases and J by 4 bases, with 18 bases between them. The CDR3, as DNA: TGTGCCAGCAGCCCACCCGGGGCAGAACCTTACGAGCAGTACTTC. Translation: CASSPPGAEPYEQYF.

A few counts support this clone. The chain joins TRBV4-2 to TRBJ2-3, with D possibly TRBD2 on 5 matching bases. This CDR3 contains 13 residues. The V and J ends lost 6 bases and 4 bases respectively, with 11 bases between them. Per the germline V gene, CDR1 is LGHNA and CDR2 is YNFKEQ. The CDR3 nucleotides read TGTGCCAGCAGTCCCGGACTGTCAGATACGCAGTATTTT. Its translation is CASSPGLSDTQYF.

The chain has TRBV15 and TRBJ2-6; TRBD2 might be the D (5 bases). Germline CDR1 and CDR2: LNHNV and YYDKDF (reference sequence). CDR3 length: 14 amino acids. The germline V and J ends were trimmed by 1 base and 9 bases, with 10 bases remaining between them. This CDR3 reads CATSRGGEGNVLTF. Written as DNA, the CDR3 is TGTGCCACCAGCAGAGGGGGAGAGGGCAACGTCCTGACTTTC.

The chain joins TRBV4-1 to TRBJ2-2; a weak D match, TRBD2 (6 bases). The ends were cut back, 0 bases at V and 6 bases at J, with 17 bases in the middle. This CDR3 comprises 17 residues. Germline V gives CDR1 MGHRA, CDR2 YSYEKL. CDR3 sequence reads: CASSQDGALAGPGELFF. CDR3 in DNA: TGCGCCAGCAGCCAAGACGGGGCACTAGCCGGCCCCGGGGAGCTGTTTTTT.

The rearrangement joins TRBV5-1 to TRBJ2-1; 13 nucleotides agree with TRBD2. V was pared by 3 bases and J by 5 bases, with 8 bases of the junction left unmatched. The CDR3 has 17 amino acids. The germline V gene encodes CDR1 SGHRS and CDR2 YFSETQ. The CDR3: CASSWTGLAGAHNEQFF. The CDR3 bases are TGCGCCAGCAGCTGGACAGGACTAGCGGGGGCCCACAATGAGCAGTTCTTC.

The count of this clone is one. The chain couples TRBV5-1 to TRBJ1-2, with D possibly TRBD1 on 5 matching bases. There are 14 residues in the CDR3. Germline assignment: CDR1 SGHRS and CDR2 YFSETQ. Deletions cut 0 bases from V and 7 bases from J, with 13 bases between. The CDR3 is CASSLAGPSSGYTF. The CDR3 DNA follows: TGCGCCAGCAGCTTGGCAGGGCCAAGTAGTGGCTACACCTTC.

This clone appeared a single time. The J gene is TRBJ2-7, the V gene TRBV6-1; D gene unclear. V was pared by 5 bases and J by 4 bases, with 6 bases between. There are 11 residues in the CDR3. Germline assignment: CDR1 MNHNS and CDR2 SASEGT. The CDR3 region is CASSPQYEQYF. For the CDR3, the DNA is TGTGCCAGCAGTCCACAGTACGAGCAGTACTTC.